The text below deals with one TCR beta chain. The antigen is undetermined. Between the trimmed V and J ends, which lost 0 bases and 8 bases, there was a span of 12 bases. From germline, CDR1 is SGHDT and CDR2 YYEEEE. The CDR3 runs 14 residues. This entry belongs to a study of early stage breast cancer tumors. TCRdb's table, derived via immunoSEQ multiplex PCR, lists solely in-frame clones and lacks some. The sample shows about 46,000 clones, 78% of them seen only once. The study, taken as a whole, reports: Commonly generated sequences made up most enriched TCRB sequences shared between patients.

The chain has TRBV5-6 and TRBJ1-3; the D gene is possibly TRBD1 (5 bases). This clonotype originated in a person aged 35-55 years with breast cancer. Source material: blood. CDR3 sequence reads: CASSLVGLHYTIYF. The DNA for the CDR3 is TGTGCCAGCAGCTTGGTGGGACTACACTACACCATATATTTT.